Listed here are 14 T cell receptor beta chains from one sample, sequenced in a study of graft-versus-host responses after intestinal transplantation. Graft tissue was processed to release intraepithelial and lamina propria lymphocytes. Generated by immunoSEQ multiplex PCR, the TCRdb table keeps only in-frame clones and is missing some. The table records some 20,000 clones, roughly 72% of them present only once. The sample in question was ileum tissue, obtained around 20 days after intestinal transplant. Receptor source: a human patient who received an intestinal transplant, so some T cells may come from the graft donor.

The table lists this clone with a few counts. The V and J genes are TRBV5-4 and TRBJ1-2, with D possibly matching TRBD1 (5 bases). The CDR3 has 15 amino acids. CDR1 is SGHNT and CDR2 is YYREEE in the germline V gene (reference sequence). V lost 0 bases to trimming and J lost 2 bases, with 11 bases between them. CDR3 DNA sequence: TGTGCCAGCAGCTTGGGGCAGGGTATAAACTATGGCTACACCTTC. Its protein product is CASSLGQGINYGYTF.

This chain uses TRBV13 with TRBJ2-1; 10 nucleotides agree with TRBD2. V shed 4 bases, J shed 8 bases, and the junction held 8 bases outside the gene matches. This CDR3 is 15 amino acids long. In germline, CDR1 is PRHDT, CDR2 FYEKMQ (reference sequence). The chain's CDR3 is CASSSRSGGAYEQFF. In DNA, the CDR3 is TGTGCCAGCAGCTCCAGGAGCGGGGGGGCTTATGAGCAGTTCTTC.

The CDR3 is CASSLRQDSYNEQFF. CDR3 nucleotide sequence: TGTGCCAGCAGTTTAAGGCAGGATTCCTACAATGAGCAGTTCTTC. V is TRBV4-2 and J is TRBJ2-1; D gene uncertain. Germline V lookup: CDR1 LGHNA, CDR2 YNFKEQ. The CDR3 is made up of 15 amino acids. Trimming left V 6 bases short and J 1 base short, with 13 bases between.

The rearrangement links TRBV19 to TRBJ2-7; D might be TRBD1 (5 bases). Trimming took off 2 bases at V and 3 bases at J, with 11 bases between the two ends. CDR1 and CDR2 from the germline V gene are LNHDA and SQIVND (reference sequence). The CDR3 runs 14 residues. This chain's CDR3 is CASSIILDNYEQYF. The CDR3 nucleotides are TGTGCCAGTAGTATAATACTGGACAACTACGAGCAGTACTTC.

The DNA of the CDR3 is TGTGCCAGCAGCTTGACTAGCGGGGGGCCTCTCTACAATGAGCAGTTCTTC. It codes for CASSLTSGGPLYNEQFF. V usage is TRBV5-6 and J usage is TRBJ2-1, with 12 bases matching TRBD2. V gave up 1 base and J gave up 3 bases; unmatched junction bases: 5. This CDR3 is 17 amino acids long. CDR1 and CDR2 from the germline V gene are SGHDT and YYEEEE.

The chain couples TRBV6-5 to TRBJ2-7; D is perhaps TRBD2 (6 bases). Germline CDR1 and CDR2: MNHEY and SVGAGI. V gave up 1 base and J gave up 0 bases, with 10 bases separating them. The CDR3 contains 15 residues. The CDR3 reads CASSYWAGNSYEQYF. The CDR3 DNA follows: TGTGCCAGCAGTTACTGGGCGGGAAACTCCTACGAGCAGTACTTC.

The genes are TRBV7-9 and TRBJ2-7, with 7 positions matching TRBD2. CDR3 length: 13 amino acids. Germline V CDR1 and CDR2: SEHNR, FQNEAQ (reference sequence). Trimming took 5 bases from V and 6 from J; bases not matched to a gene: 7. DNA of the CDR3: TGTGCCAGCAGCCTACCGGGGGGAACCGAGCAGTACTTC. Translated, it gives CASSLPGGTEQYF.

This clone has more than one count but fewer than ten. The chain couples TRBV11-2 to TRBJ1-6; no firm D call. The CDR3 loop spans 13 amino acids. Deletions cut 5 bases from V and 6 bases from J, with 8 bases between. Germline V gene data show CDR1 as SGHAT and CDR2 as FQNNGV. DNA of the CDR3: TGTGCCAGCAGCCGAAACTTTAATTCACCCCTCCACTTT. This codes for CASSRNFNSPLHF.

CDR3 coding DNA: TGTGCCAGCAGTTACAACTTCTGCAAGTGTTATAACGAGCAGTACTTC. It translates to CASSYNFCKCYNEQYF. The chain recombines TRBV6-6 with TRBJ2-7, with no clear D. This CDR3 is 16 amino acids long. V lost 2 bases, J lost 5 bases, and 19 bases lay in between. In germline, CDR1 is MNHNY, CDR2 SVGAGI (reference sequence).

Remarks on this clone: Its ends do not fully match the called genes, so a read error is possible. J is TRBJ1-6 and V is TRBV6-5; D might be TRBD1 (5 bases). Germline V gene sequence: CDR1 MNHEY, CDR2 SVGAGI. The CDR3 is 15 residues long. The CDR3 spells CAGSYVPGVYSPLHF. As DNA, the CDR3 is TGTGCCGGCAGTTACGTTCCGGGGGTCTATTCACCCCTCCACTTT.

This clone has only a few counts. For the CDR3, the DNA is TGTGCCAGCAGTACAACGCAGGGGGTCACCTCTAGCGGGTACCATTACAATGAGCAGTTCTTC. It translates to CASSTTQGVTSSGYHYNEQFF. This rearrangement joins TRBV28 to TRBJ2-1; weak D call: TRBD2 (8 bases). Germline CDR1 is MDHEN and CDR2 is SYDVKM. V lost 5 bases and J lost 4, with 33 bases in between. The CDR3 extends over 21 amino acids.

CDR3 residues: CASSVQQGITGELFF. The CDR3 DNA reads as TGTGCCAGCAGCGTCCAACAGGGAATCACCGGGGAGCTGTTTTTT. The chain joins TRBV13 to TRBJ2-2; D possibly corresponds to TRBD1 (6 bases). The V end was cut by 5 bases, the J end by 4 bases, with 14 bases between. The CDR3 is 15 residues long. Germline V lookup: CDR1 PRHDT, CDR2 FYEKMQ (reference sequence).

The rearrangement uses TRBV7-9 and TRBJ1-6; 10 nucleotides align to TRBD1. Germline CDR1 is SEHNR and CDR2 is FQNEAQ (reference sequence). V lost 3 bases to trimming and J lost 10 bases; unmatched junction nucleotides: 12. CDR3 length: 17 amino acids. As DNA, the CDR3 is TGTGCCAGCAGCTTTCCTGGGGGACAGGGGTCTGTGTCACCCCTCCACTTT. Translated, it gives CASSFPGGQGSVSPLHF.

The chain employs TRBV2 and TRBJ1-2, with D perhaps TRBD1 (5 bases). The CDR3 totals 12 residues. The V end lost 7 bases, the J end lost 6 bases, and 12 bases lay between the germline ends. Germline V gene data show CDR1 as SNHLY and CDR2 as FYNNEI. CDR3 sequence (DNA): TGTGCCAGCATGGGCAGGGTCCATGGCTACACCTTC. Translating gives CASMGRVHGYTF.